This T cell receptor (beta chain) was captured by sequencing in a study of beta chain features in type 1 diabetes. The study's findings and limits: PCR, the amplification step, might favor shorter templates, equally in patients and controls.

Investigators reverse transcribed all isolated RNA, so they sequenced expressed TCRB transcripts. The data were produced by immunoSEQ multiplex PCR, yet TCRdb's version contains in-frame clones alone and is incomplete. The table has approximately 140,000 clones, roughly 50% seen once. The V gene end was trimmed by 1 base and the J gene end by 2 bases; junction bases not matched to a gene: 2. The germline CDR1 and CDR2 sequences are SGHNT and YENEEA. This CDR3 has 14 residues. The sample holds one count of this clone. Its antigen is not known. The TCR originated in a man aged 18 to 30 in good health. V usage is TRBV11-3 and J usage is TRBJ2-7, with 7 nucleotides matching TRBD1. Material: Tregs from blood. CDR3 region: CASSLGGQTYEQYF. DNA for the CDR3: TGTGCCAGCAGCTTAGGGGGACAGACCTACGAGCAGTACTTC.